The sample holds a few counts of the clone carrying this T cell receptor (gamma chain). Its target is unknown. The data are from a study of Vδ1+ human thymocytes. Findings of the study overall: Highly polyclonal TRG and TRD repertoires with Gaussian CDR3 length distributions appeared in thymus.

Alphabeta T cells were depleted, then CD3+ Vdelta1+ Vdelta2- thymocytes were FACS-sorted. Germline V gene lookup returns CDR1 VENAVY and CDR2 YDSYNSRV. The V gene end was trimmed by 5 bases and the J gene end by 2 bases; junction bases not matched to a gene: 6. The CDR3 runs 13 residues. The template was reverse-transcribed extracted RNA. Multiplex PCR used pooled V-gene forward primers and a constant-region reverse primer to amplify CDR3s. TCRdb re-called clones from the multiplex PCR reads via CATT. The profile shows 10,000 or so gamma-chain clones, 43% of them singletons. This clonotype was sampled from a boy under three years old who had congenital heart surgery. The chain uses TRGV8 and TRGJ1 or TRGJ2. Sequencing was carried out using Vdelta1+ gamma-delta thymocytes from the thymus. Subset indicated: FACS-sorted CD3+ TCRalphabeta- TCRVdelta1+ TCRVdelta2- thymocytes. The CDR3 nucleotides read TGTGCCACCTGGGCCGCTCATTATTATAAGAAACTCTTT. Encoded protein: CATWAAHYYKKLF.